This passage covers 23 T cell receptor beta chains from one sample sequenced in a study of shared clonotypes between healthy human individuals. Sequenced by immunoSEQ multiplex PCR; TCRdb stores in-frame clones only, minus some. The sample gives approximately 600,000 clones, approximately 95% of which show up once; about 0.11% is in the top ten. Terminally differentiated effector memory CD45RA+ cells were excluded by CCR7 positive selection of CD45RO-negative cells. Sample: naive CD8+ T cells sorted from blood. These receptors were collected from a woman aged 25 to 39 in good health.

This chain uses TRBV7-8 with TRBJ2-7; D remains unclear. The CDR3 runs to 17 residues. Germline V gene lookup returns CDR1 SGHVS and CDR2 FQNEAQ. Trimming took 2 bases from V and 0 from J, leaving 17 bases between them. CDR3 protein: CASSLWRFAPLSYEQYF. The CDR3 DNA sequence: TGTGCCAGCAGCTTATGGCGTTTTGCCCCCCTCTCCTACGAGCAGTACTTC.

This clone has a single count. This sequence joins TRBV5-4 and TRBJ2-1; D unclear. Germline V gene data show CDR1 as SGHNT and CDR2 as YYREEE (reference sequence). V dropped 0 bases and J dropped 5 bases, with 6 bases sitting between them. The CDR3 totals 13 residues. The CDR3 loop reads CASSLADHNEQFF. In DNA, the CDR3 is TGTGCCAGCAGCTTGGCGGACCACAATGAGCAGTTCTTC.

This clone was detected only a few times. CDR3 sequence reads: CASSRQVNTGELFF. The CDR3 DNA reads as TGTGCCAGCAGTCGACAGGTGAACACCGGGGAGCTGTTTTTT. This chain joins TRBV28 and TRBJ2-2, with D perhaps TRBD1 (6 bases). Trimming cost V 5 bases and J 1 base, with 8 bases left between them. Germline V gene lookup returns CDR1 MDHEN and CDR2 SYDVKM. The CDR3 loop spans 14 amino acids.

The chain uses TRBV28 and TRBJ2-5; D is uncertain. The CDR3 spans 15 residues. Germline CDR1 MDHEN, CDR2 SYDVKM. V lost 2 bases and J lost 2, with 12 bases in between. Here the CDR3 reads CASSLSWRMQETQYF. The DNA for the CDR3 is TGTGCCAGCAGTTTAAGTTGGCGGATGCAAGAGACCCAGTACTTC.

The rearrangement joins TRBV27 to TRBJ1-3; maybe TRBD1 (5 bases). Germline V lookup: CDR1 MNHEY, CDR2 SMNVEV (reference sequence). Trimming shortened V by 5 bases and J by 2 bases, and 7 bases separated the two germline ends. The CDR3 has 13 amino acids. As DNA, the CDR3 is TGTGCCAGCAGTACCAGGGCTGGAAACACCATATATTTT. It specifies CASSTRAGNTIYF.

The chain has TRBV6-5 and TRBJ2-7, with 9 bases aligning to TRBD2. There are 13 residues in the CDR3. J gave up 0 bases and V 8 bases, and 2 bases lay outside the gene matches. Germline V gene lookup returns CDR1 MNHEY and CDR2 SVGAGI. CDR3 in amino acids: CASPSGNSYEQYF. Written as DNA, the CDR3 is TGTGCCAGCCCTAGCGGGAACTCCTACGAGCAGTACTTC.

The chain carries TRBV7-2 and TRBJ1-1; D is perhaps TRBD1 (5 bases). Trimming shortened V by 5 bases and J by 8 bases, and 21 bases separated the two germline ends. This CDR3 has 15 residues. Looked up from germline, CDR1 is SGHTA and CDR2 is FQGNSA. CDR3 loop: CASSPRLGGVREAFF. CDR3 nucleotide sequence: TGTGCCAGCAGCCCTAGACTGGGGGGAGTACGAGAAGCTTTCTTT. Full variable domain (remainder filled in from reference TRBV7-2 and TRBJ1-1): GAGVSQSPSNKVTEKGKDVELRCDPISGHTALYWYRQSLGQGLEFLIYFQGNSAPDKSGLPSDRFSAERTGGSVSTLTIQRTQQEDSAVYLCASSPRLGGVREAFFGQGTRLTVV.

V gene TRBV20-1 combines with J gene TRBJ2-1; 7 bases map to TRBD2. The CDR3 has 11 amino acids. The junction had 3 bases not matched to a gene; V was cut back by 5 bases and J by 8 bases. Germline values: CDR1 DFQATT, CDR2 SNEGSKA (reference sequence). CDR3 region: CSAHLADEQFF. CDR3 nucleotide sequence: TGCAGTGCTCACCTAGCGGATGAGCAGTTCTTC.

J is TRBJ2-5 and V is TRBV29-1; possibly TRBD1 or TRBD2 for D (6 bases each). The better agreement between TRBJ2-7 and the DNA end casts doubt on the J call. Looked up from germline, CDR1 is SQVTM and CDR2 is ANQGSEA. The CDR3 has 14 amino acids. CDR3 amino acids: CSVEPSGASYEQYF. DNA for the CDR3: TGCAGCGTTGAACCGTCGGGGGCATCCTACGAGCAGTACTTC.

The V and J genes are TRBV9 and TRBJ2-1; 8 bases are a match to TRBD2. The germline V gene has CDR1 SGDLS and CDR2 YYNGEE. This CDR3 is built from 13 residues. V was clipped by 10 bases and J by 6 bases; unmatched bases: 9. The CDR3 loop is CAARLAGPNEQFF. DNA for the CDR3: TGTGCCGCGAGGCTAGCGGGTCCCAATGAGCAGTTCTTC.

The rearrangement links TRBV9 to TRBJ1-5; D possibly corresponds to TRBD1 (5 bases). The CDR3 has 13 residues. Per germline, CDR1 SGDLS and CDR2 YYNGEE. V was cut by 0 bases and J by 4 bases, with 5 bases left in between. The CDR3: CASSVGTNQPQHF. The CDR3 DNA is TGTGCCAGCAGCGTAGGGACAAATCAGCCCCAGCATTTT.

This rearrangement joins TRBV7-9 to TRBJ2-5, with D possibly matching TRBD1 (6 bases). Germline V CDR1 and CDR2: SEHNR, FQNEAQ (reference sequence). V dropped 4 bases and J dropped 4 bases, with 16 bases sitting between them. This CDR3 is built from 15 residues. The CDR3 DNA reads as TGTGCCAGCAGCTCCCGACAGGTTGATGCAGAGACCCAGTACTTC. Encoded protein: CASSSRQVDAETQYF.

The count of this clone is one. The chain carries TRBV9 and TRBJ1-1; D unclear. CDR3 size: 14 residues. The V and J ends lost 4 bases and 2 bases respectively, with 12 bases between them. Germline V CDR1 and CDR2: SGDLS, YYNGEE. Written as DNA, the CDR3 is TGTGCCAGCAGCACGAGCAACGTAAACACTGAAGCTTTCTTT. Residues: CASSTSNVNTEAFF.

This clone appeared a single time. Its ends do not fully match the called genes, so a read error is possible. The genes are TRBV11-2 and TRBJ2-5, with 7 bases aligning to TRBD1. The CDR3 is made up of 14 amino acids. Germline CDR1 reads SGHAT; CDR2 reads FQNNGV. The chain's CDR3 is CASNLWDSQETQYF. The CDR3 nucleotides are TGTGCCAGCAACTTATGGGACAGTCAAGAGACCCAGTACTTC.

The genes are TRBV4-1 and TRBJ1-5; 7 bases map to TRBD1. V dropped 4 bases and J dropped 3; count of bases not matched to a gene: 6. From germline, CDR1 is MGHRA and CDR2 YSYEKL. The CDR3 runs 15 residues. Written as DNA, the CDR3 is TGCGCCAGCAGCCTAGACGACAGGGTCAATCAGCCCCAGCATTTT. It yields the protein CASSLDDRVNQPQHF.

The chain combines TRBV18 with TRBJ2-3; 8 positions match TRBD1. This CDR3 has 18 residues. Unmatched junction bases numbered 11, after V lost 3 bases and J lost 0 bases. From germline, CDR1 is KGHSH and CDR2 LQKENI. The CDR3 sequence is CASSPDRGDDSSTDTQYF. Here the CDR3 DNA reads TGTGCCAGCTCACCCGACAGGGGTGATGATTCTAGCACAGATACGCAGTATTTT. Together with reference TRBV18 and TRBJ2-3, the CDR3 gives the full variable domain: NAGVMQNPRHLVRRRGQEARLRCSPMKGHSHVYWYRQLPEEGLKFMVYLQKENIIDESGMPKERFSAEFPKEGPSILRIQQVVRGDSAAYFCASSPDRGDDSSTDTQYFGPGTRLTVL.

The chain recombines TRBV2 with TRBJ1-3; D uncertain. This CDR3 contains 13 residues. The germline V gene has CDR1 SNHLY and CDR2 FYNNEI. Trimming cost V 7 bases and J 4 bases, with 11 bases left between them. The CDR3 region has the DNA TGTGCCAGCACCCCCGAAGTCGGAAACACCATATATTTT. Translating gives CASTPEVGNTIYF.

This sequence joins TRBV5-8 and TRBJ2-7, with TRBD1 matching over 8 bases. Looked up from germline, CDR1 is SGHTS and CDR2 is YDEGEE. CDR3 length: 15 residues. V dropped 0 bases and J dropped 6; count of bases not matched to a gene: 8. The CDR3: CASSLGRGRPGEQYF. The CDR3 coding sequence is TGTGCCAGCAGCTTGGGCAGGGGGCGCCCCGGCGAGCAGTACTTC.

CDR3 sequence: CASSETTGSELFF. The CDR3 region has the DNA TGCGCCAGCAGTGAGACCACAGGGAGCGAACTGTTTTTT. The V and J genes are TRBV10-1 and TRBJ1-4, with D tentatively TRBD1 (6 bases). The germline CDR1 and CDR2 sequences are WNHNN and SYGVQD (reference sequence). The V end lost 2 bases, the J end lost 12 bases, and 13 bases lay between the germline ends. The CDR3 extends over 13 amino acids.

Details on this clone: This same CDR3 is encoded by further DNA sequences in the sample. The J gene is TRBJ1-2, the V gene TRBV29-1; 7 positions match TRBD1. Germline CDR1 SQVTM, CDR2 ANQGSEA. With V trimmed by 6 bases and J by 4 bases, 8 bases remained unmatched. The CDR3 has 13 amino acids. Written as DNA, the CDR3 is TGCAGCGTGGAAACAGGGGATAGCTATGGCTACACCTTC. The encoded protein is CSVETGDSYGYTF.

J is TRBJ2-5 and V is TRBV30; tentatively, D is TRBD1 or TRBD2 (5 bases each). The end of the DNA is better explained by TRBJ2-7, so the J call may be wrong. This CDR3 has 14 residues. Germline CDR1 reads GTSNPN; CDR2 reads SVGIG (reference sequence). This CDR3 is CAWSSVRGVYEQYF. CDR3 sequence (DNA): TGTGCCTGGAGTAGTGTAAGGGGAGTCTACGAGCAGTACTTC.

J is TRBJ1-6 and V is TRBV27, with 8 bases aligning to TRBD1. Germline V gene data show CDR1 as MNHEY and CDR2 as SMNVEV (reference sequence). This CDR3 spans 14 amino acids. Trimming cost V 4 bases and J 11 bases; bases outside gene matches: 7. The chain's CDR3 is CASSSQGAAAPLHF. The DNA of the CDR3 is TGTGCCAGCAGTTCTCAGGGGGCCGCGGCACCCCTCCACTTT.

Here the CDR3 DNA reads TGTGCCAGCAGCTTAACCGGACAGCCCTACGAGCAGTACTTC. As protein: CASSLTGQPYEQYF. This chain joins TRBV13 and TRBJ2-7; possibly TRBD1 for D (6 bases). The germline V gene encodes CDR1 PRHDT and CDR2 FYEKMQ (reference sequence). The CDR3 covers 14 residues. Trimming cost V 2 bases and J 2 bases, with 10 bases left between them.